Listed here are 22 T cell receptor beta chains from one sample, sequenced in a study of blood T cell repertoires in COVID-19. The repertoire was sequenced with immunoSEQ multiplex PCR; TCRdb's copy has only in-frame clones and lacks some. In the table there are 200,000 to 250,000 clones, about four fifths of which are singletons. Material for sequencing was peripheral blood. The origin of the receptors is a woman aged 60 to 75 with acute or convalescent COVID-19.

J is TRBJ1-1 and V is TRBV19; D might be TRBD1 (5 bases). This CDR3 contains 17 residues. Looked up from germline, CDR1 is LNHDA and CDR2 is SQIVND (reference sequence). Trimming removed 1 base from V and 3 bases from J, with 18 bases in between. CDR3 residues: CASSIGQWNGRDTEAFF. DNA of the CDR3: TGTGCCAGTAGTATAGGACAGTGGAATGGTAGGGACACTGAAGCTTTCTTT.

The chain links TRBV6-2 or TRBV6-3 to TRBJ1-5; D not certain. V was shortened by 0 bases and J by 6 bases, with 15 bases between the two germline ends. The CDR3 extends over 16 amino acids. The germline V gene has CDR1 MNHEY and CDR2 SVGEGT. CDR3 amino acids: CASSYSLGSIVQPQHF. In DNA, the CDR3 is TGTGCCAGCAGTTACTCTCTTGGGAGTATCGTTCAGCCCCAGCATTTT.

The chain is built from TRBV3-1 (or the pseudogene TRBV3-2) and TRBJ2-2; D is unclear. The germline V and J ends were trimmed by 5 bases and 0 bases, with 7 bases remaining between them. The length of the CDR3 is 14 residues. Germline values: CDR1 LGHDT, CDR2 YNNKEL (reference sequence). The CDR3 sequence: CASSDLSNTGELFF. In DNA, the CDR3 is TGTGCCAGCAGCGATCTATCGAACACCGGGGAGCTGTTTTTT.

The sample holds a few counts of this clone. The chain employs TRBV7-3 and TRBJ1-6, with D tentatively TRBD1 (6 bases). The CDR3 is 15 amino acids. V lost 6 bases and J 7 bases, leaving 16 bases between the germline ends. CDR1 is SGHTA, CDR2 FQGTGA, per germline. The chain's CDR3 is CASSSATGLNSPLHF. CDR3 nucleotide sequence: TGTGCCAGCAGTTCCGCCACAGGGCTCAATTCACCCCTCCACTTT.

The V gene is TRBV2, the J gene TRBJ2-2; possible D gene TRBD2, 6 bases. The CDR3 consists of 19 residues. Germline V gene data show CDR1 as SNHLY and CDR2 as FYNNEI. Trimming left V 0 bases short and J 0 bases short, with 17 bases between. The CDR3 here is CASSEAHVAVGSNTGELFF. The CDR3 DNA follows: TGTGCCAGCAGTGAAGCGCATGTAGCGGTGGGTTCGAACACCGGGGAGCTGTTTTTT.

This clone was observed once. The rearrangement links TRBV19 to TRBJ1-3, with 9 bases that match TRBD1. CDR1 is LNHDA and CDR2 is SQIVND in the germline V gene (reference sequence). This CDR3 has 15 amino acids. Trimming at V came to 4 bases and at J to 2 bases, leaving 3 bases not matched to a gene. This chain's CDR3 is CASSTGTGTGNTIYF. CDR3 DNA sequence: TGTGCCAGTAGTACCGGGACAGGGACTGGAAACACCATATATTTT. The entire variable domain, with the rest obtained from reference TRBV19 and TRBJ1-3, is as follows: DGGITQSPKYLFRKEGQNVTLSCEQNLNHDAMYWYRQDPGQGLRLIYYSQIVNDFQKGDIAEGYSVSREKKESFPLTVTSAQKNPTAFYLCASSTGTGTGNTIYFGEGSWLTVV.

V gene TRBV6-4 combines with J gene TRBJ1-1; possibly TRBD1 for D (6 bases). Trimming took off 7 bases at V and 6 bases at J, with 15 bases between the two ends. CDR1 and CDR2 from the germline V gene are MRHNA and SNTAGT. The CDR3 length is 13 residues. CDR3 amino acids: CASNYRVLAEAFF. In DNA, the CDR3 is TGTGCCAGCAATTACAGGGTTCTGGCTGAAGCTTTCTTT.

Only a few counts were recorded for this clone. The chain is built from TRBV28 and TRBJ1-2; TRBD1 aligns across 8 bases. V lost 7 bases to trimming and J lost 4 bases; unmatched junction nucleotides: 14. Germline V gene lookup returns CDR1 MDHEN and CDR2 SYDVKM. CDR3 length equals 16 residues. Here the CDR3 DNA reads TGTGCCAGCACCCTAATTAAAAAGACAGGGGTCTATGGCTACACCTTC. This gives the protein CASTLIKKTGVYGYTF.

The chain recombines TRBV7-3 with TRBJ1-3, with D uncertain. There are 13 residues in the CDR3. The germline V gene has CDR1 SGHTA and CDR2 FQGTGA. V was pared by 8 bases and J by 2 bases, with 10 bases between. The CDR3 DNA follows: TGTGCCAGCGCCAGGCAGGCTGGAAACACCATATATTTT. Protein product: CASARQAGNTIYF.

The chain uses TRBV7-2 and TRBJ2-2; D is possibly TRBD1 (6 bases). Germline assignment: CDR1 SGHTA and CDR2 FQGNSA. CDR3 size: 15 residues. Trimming removed 5 bases from V and 6 bases from J, with 16 bases in between. The CDR3: CASSLLKGHPGELFF. DNA of the CDR3: TGTGCCAGCAGCCTACTAAAGGGACACCCCGGGGAGCTGTTTTTT.

J is TRBJ1-1 and V is TRBV29-1; 7 positions match TRBD1. Germline CDR1 reads SQVTM; CDR2 reads ANQGSEA. The CDR3 runs 12 residues. After removal of 2 bases from V and 6 bases from J, the junction contained 3 bases not matched to a gene. The CDR3 sequence: CSVESQGAEAFF. The CDR3 DNA follows: TGCAGCGTTGAATCGCAGGGGGCTGAAGCTTTCTTT.

V usage is TRBV3-1 (or the pseudogene TRBV3-2) and J usage is TRBJ1-1; 8 bases agree with TRBD1. CDR1 is LGHDT and CDR2 is YNNKEL in the germline V gene (reference sequence). The CDR3 totals 14 residues. J lost 6 bases, V lost 1 base, and 4 bases had no gene match. CDR3 DNA: TGTGCCAGCAGCCAAGTTCAACAGGGGGCTGAAGCTTTCTTT. This encodes CASSQVQQGAEAFF.

With respect to this clone: At one end the junction does not follow the germline gene, possibly because of a read error. V and J are TRBV30 and TRBJ1-2; 9 nucleotides align to TRBD1. The V gene's germline CDR1 is GTSNPN and CDR2 SVGIG (reference sequence). The CDR3 is 12 residues long. Written as DNA, the CDR3 is TGTGCCTGGAGTGTGAGGGGACAGGGTAGGGTCTTC. Protein: CAWSVRGQGRVF.

This chain links TRBV7-2 with TRBJ2-1; tentative D call: TRBD1 (6 bases). V lost 2 bases to trimming and J lost 7 bases, with 18 bases between them. Germline assignment: CDR1 SGHTA and CDR2 FQGNSA. The CDR3 is 16 residues long. The CDR3: CASSLTPLAGVNEQFF. DNA of the CDR3: TGTGCCAGCAGCTTAACCCCCTTAGCAGGGGTAAATGAGCAGTTCTTC.

J is TRBJ1-5 and V is TRBV19; D is ambiguous. The CDR3 is 12 residues long. Germline CDR1 LNHDA, CDR2 SQIVND (reference sequence). V was shortened by 10 bases and J by 3 bases, with 10 bases between the two germline ends. In nucleotides, the CDR3 is TGTGCCACCTCAGACTACAATCAGCCCCAGCATTTT. This sequence encodes CATSDYNQPQHF.

The chain recombines TRBV4-1 with TRBJ1-2, with TRBD1 matching 10 bases. V lost 4 bases, J lost 7 bases, and 6 bases stayed unmatched. Germline V gene sequence: CDR1 MGHRA, CDR2 YSYEKL. The CDR3 is 14 residues long. CDR3 region: CASSPDRGRFGYTF. The CDR3 bases are TGCGCCAGCAGCCCTGACAGGGGGCGCTTTGGCTACACCTTC.

This clone appeared a single time. The chain joins TRBV29-1 to TRBJ1-1; 8 bases fit TRBD1. The CDR3 contains 14 residues. The V and J ends lost 6 bases and 5 bases, in that order; junction bases with no gene match: 11. Germline V lookup: CDR1 SQVTM, CDR2 ANQGSEA. The chain's CDR3 is CSVGIRQGQTEAFF. CDR3 nucleotide sequence: TGCAGCGTGGGAATTAGACAGGGGCAGACTGAAGCTTTCTTT.

The J gene is TRBJ2-1, the V gene TRBV7-9; TRBD2 aligns across 7 bases. This CDR3 comprises 16 residues. In germline, CDR1 is SEHNR, CDR2 FQNEAQ (reference sequence). With 3 bases clipped from V and 1 base from J, the junction kept 6 bases outside the gene matches. This CDR3 reads CASSFSGGLSYNEQFF. As DNA, the CDR3 is TGTGCCAGCAGCTTCTCGGGGGGTTTATCCTACAATGAGCAGTTCTTC. Drawing the rest from reference TRBV7-9 and TRBJ2-1, the complete variable domain is DTGVSQNPRHKITKRGQNVTFRCDPISEHNRLYWYRQTLGQGPEFLTYFQNEAQLEKSRLLSDRFSAERPKGSFSTLEIQRTEQGDSAMYLCASSFSGGLSYNEQFFGPGTRLTVL.

This chain uses TRBV5-1 with TRBJ2-1; 10 positions match TRBD2. The CDR3 extends over 15 amino acids. From germline, CDR1 is SGHRS and CDR2 YFSETQ. Losses at the gene ends were 1 base for V and 7 bases for J; bases not matched to a gene: 5. The CDR3 reads CASSLSGGAENEQFF. The CDR3 DNA follows: TGCGCCAGCAGCTTGAGCGGGGGGGCCGAGAATGAGCAGTTCTTC.

This chain connects TRBV9 to TRBJ2-2, with D perhaps matching TRBD1 (6 bases). Germline CDR1 is SGDLS and CDR2 is YYNGEE. The CDR3 spans 14 residues. The V gene lost 4 bases and the J gene lost 7 bases, with 14 bases spanning the gap. The CDR3 sequence: CASSSTTGNGELFF. The CDR3 DNA reads as TGTGCCAGCAGCTCGACAACAGGGAACGGGGAGCTGTTTTTT.

The chain recombines TRBV13 with TRBJ2-5; D is undetermined. From germline, CDR1 is PRHDT and CDR2 FYEKMQ (reference sequence). V lost 0 bases and J lost 5, with 4 bases in between. The length of the CDR3 is 12 residues. CDR3 sequence: CASSLGVETQYF. DNA for the CDR3: TGTGCCAGCAGCTTAGGCGTCGAGACCCAGTACTTC.

The gene calls are TRBV27 and TRBJ1-2, with D tentatively TRBD1 (5 bases). The CDR3 contains 13 residues. From germline, CDR1 is MNHEY and CDR2 SMNVEV (reference sequence). The V end was cut by 3 bases, the J end by 6 bases, with 11 bases between. Here the CDR3 reads CASSFSGKNGYTF. The CDR3 coding sequence is TGTGCCAGCAGTTTCTCAGGGAAGAATGGCTACACCTTC.